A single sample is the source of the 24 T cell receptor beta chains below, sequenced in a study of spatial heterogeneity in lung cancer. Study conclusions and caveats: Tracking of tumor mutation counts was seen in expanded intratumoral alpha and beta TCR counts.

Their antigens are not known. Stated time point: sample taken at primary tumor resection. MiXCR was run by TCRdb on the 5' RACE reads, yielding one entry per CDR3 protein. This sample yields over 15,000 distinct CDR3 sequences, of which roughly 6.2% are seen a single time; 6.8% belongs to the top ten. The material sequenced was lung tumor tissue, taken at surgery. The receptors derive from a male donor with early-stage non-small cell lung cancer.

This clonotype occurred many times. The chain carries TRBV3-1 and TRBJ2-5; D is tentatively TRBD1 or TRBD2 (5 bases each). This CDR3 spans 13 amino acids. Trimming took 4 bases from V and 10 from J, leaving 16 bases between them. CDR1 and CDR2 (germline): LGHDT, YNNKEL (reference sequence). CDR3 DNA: TGTGCCAGCAGCCCCCGGGACGTAGGAGACCAGTACTTC. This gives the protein CASSPRDVGDQYF.

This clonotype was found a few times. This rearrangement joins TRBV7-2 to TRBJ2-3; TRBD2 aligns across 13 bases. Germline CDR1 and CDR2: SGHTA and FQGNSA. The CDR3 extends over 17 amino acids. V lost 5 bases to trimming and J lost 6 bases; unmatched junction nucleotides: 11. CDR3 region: CASSPTSGRSGGDTQYF. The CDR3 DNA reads TGTGCCAGCAGCCCGACTAGCGGGAGGTCGGGGGGCGATACGCAGTATTTT.

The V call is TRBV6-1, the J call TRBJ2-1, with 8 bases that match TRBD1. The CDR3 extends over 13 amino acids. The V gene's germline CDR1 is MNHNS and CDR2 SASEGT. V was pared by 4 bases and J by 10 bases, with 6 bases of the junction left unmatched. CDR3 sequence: CASSVQGAREQFF. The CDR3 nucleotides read TGTGCCAGCAGTGTTCAGGGGGCAAGAGAGCAGTTCTTC.

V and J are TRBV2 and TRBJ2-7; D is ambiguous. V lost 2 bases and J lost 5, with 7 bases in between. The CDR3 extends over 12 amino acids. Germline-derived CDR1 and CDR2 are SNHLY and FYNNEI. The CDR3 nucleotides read TGTGCCAGCAGTGAAAACTACGACGAGCAGTACTTC. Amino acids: CASSENYDEQYF.

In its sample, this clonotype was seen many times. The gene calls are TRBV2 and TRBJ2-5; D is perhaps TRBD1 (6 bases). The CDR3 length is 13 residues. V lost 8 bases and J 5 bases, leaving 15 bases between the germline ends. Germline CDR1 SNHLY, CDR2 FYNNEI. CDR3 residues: CASRPAGEETQYF. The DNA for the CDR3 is TGTGCCAGCCGTCCCGCAGGGGAGGAGACCCAGTACTTC.

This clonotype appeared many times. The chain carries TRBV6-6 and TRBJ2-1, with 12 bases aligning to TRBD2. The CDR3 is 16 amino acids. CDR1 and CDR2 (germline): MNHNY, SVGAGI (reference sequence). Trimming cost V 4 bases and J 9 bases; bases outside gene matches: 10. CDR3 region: CASSWGLAGPAGEQFF. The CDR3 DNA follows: TGTGCCAGCAGTTGGGGACTAGCGGGCCCGGCGGGTGAGCAGTTCTTC.

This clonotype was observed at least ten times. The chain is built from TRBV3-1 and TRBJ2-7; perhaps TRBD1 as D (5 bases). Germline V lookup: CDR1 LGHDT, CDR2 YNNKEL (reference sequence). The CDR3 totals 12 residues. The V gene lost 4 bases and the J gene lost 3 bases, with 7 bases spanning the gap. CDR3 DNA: TGTGCCAGCAGCCTACAGGACTACGAGCAGTACTTC. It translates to CASSLQDYEQYF.

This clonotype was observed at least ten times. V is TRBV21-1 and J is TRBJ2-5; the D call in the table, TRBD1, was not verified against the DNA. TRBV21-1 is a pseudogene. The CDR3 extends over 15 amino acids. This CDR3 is CASSVYGTGEETQYF. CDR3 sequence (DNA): TGTGCCAGCAGCGTATACGGGACGGGGGAAGAGACCCAGTACTTC.

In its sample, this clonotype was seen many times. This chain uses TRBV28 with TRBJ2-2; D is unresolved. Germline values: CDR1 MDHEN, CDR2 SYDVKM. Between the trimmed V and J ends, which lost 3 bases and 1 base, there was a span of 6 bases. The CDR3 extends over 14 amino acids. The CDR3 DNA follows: TGTGCCAGCAGTTTTTCAGGGAACACCGGGGAGCTGTTTTTT. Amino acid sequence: CASSFSGNTGELFF.

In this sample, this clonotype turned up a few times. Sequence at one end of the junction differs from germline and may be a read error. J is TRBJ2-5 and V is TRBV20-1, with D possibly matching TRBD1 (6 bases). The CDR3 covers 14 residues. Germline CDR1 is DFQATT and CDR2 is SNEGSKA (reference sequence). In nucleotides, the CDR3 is TGCAGTGCTACCCGAGGGACATCACAAGGGACCCAGTACTTC. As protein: CSATRGTSQGTQYF.

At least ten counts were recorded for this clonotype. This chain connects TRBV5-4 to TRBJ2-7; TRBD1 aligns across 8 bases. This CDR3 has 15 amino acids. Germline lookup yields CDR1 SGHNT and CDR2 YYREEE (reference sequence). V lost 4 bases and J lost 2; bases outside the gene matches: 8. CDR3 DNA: TGTGCCAGCAGCCCCGGGCCGGGACAGGCCTACGAGCAGTACTTC. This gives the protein CASSPGPGQAYEQYF. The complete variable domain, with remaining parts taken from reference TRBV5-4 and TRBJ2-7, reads ETGVTQSPTHLIKTRGQQVTLRCSSQSGHNTVSWYQQALGQGPQFIFQYYREEENGRGNFPPRFSGLQFPNYSSELNVNALELDDSALYLCASSPGPGQAYEQYFGPGTRLTVT.

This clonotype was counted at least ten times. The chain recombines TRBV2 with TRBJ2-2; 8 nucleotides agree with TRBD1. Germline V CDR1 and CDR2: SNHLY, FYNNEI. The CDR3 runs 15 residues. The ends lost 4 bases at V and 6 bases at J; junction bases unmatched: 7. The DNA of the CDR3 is TGTGCCAGCAGTGTATGGACAGGGTGGGCCGGGGAGCTGTTTTTT. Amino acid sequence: CASSVWTGWAGELFF.

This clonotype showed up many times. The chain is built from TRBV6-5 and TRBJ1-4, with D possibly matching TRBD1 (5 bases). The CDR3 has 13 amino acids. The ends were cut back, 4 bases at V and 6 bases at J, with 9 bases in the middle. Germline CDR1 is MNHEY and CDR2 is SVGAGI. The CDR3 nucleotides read TGTGCCAGCAGTTCCGGGACTTATGAAAAACTGTTTTTT. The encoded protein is CASSSGTYEKLFF.

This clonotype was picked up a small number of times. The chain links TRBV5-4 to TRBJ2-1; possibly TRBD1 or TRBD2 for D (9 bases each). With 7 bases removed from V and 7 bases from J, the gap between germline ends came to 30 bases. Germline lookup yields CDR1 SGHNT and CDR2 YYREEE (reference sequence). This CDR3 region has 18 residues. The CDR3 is CASERGQGWLAGPNEQFF. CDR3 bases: TGTGCCAGCGAAAGGGGACAGGGTTGGCTAGCGGGGCCGAATGAGCAGTTCTTC.

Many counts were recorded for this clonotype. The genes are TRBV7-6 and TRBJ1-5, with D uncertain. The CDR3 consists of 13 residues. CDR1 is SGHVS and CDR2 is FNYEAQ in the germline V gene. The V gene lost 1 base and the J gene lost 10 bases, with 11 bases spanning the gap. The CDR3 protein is CASSLDAGKPQHF. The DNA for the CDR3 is TGTGCCAGCAGCTTAGACGCAGGTAAACCCCAGCATTTT.

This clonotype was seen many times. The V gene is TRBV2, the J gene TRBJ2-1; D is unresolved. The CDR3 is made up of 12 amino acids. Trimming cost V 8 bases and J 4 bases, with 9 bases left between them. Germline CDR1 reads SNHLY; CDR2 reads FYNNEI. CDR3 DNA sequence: TGTGCCAGCCGAGGAAATTACAATGAGCAGTTCTTC. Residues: CASRGNYNEQFF.

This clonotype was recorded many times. CDR3 amino acids: CSARQTVNQPQHF. CDR3 DNA: TGCAGTGCTAGACAGACAGTCAATCAGCCCCAGCATTTT. The rearrangement uses TRBV20-1 and TRBJ1-5; TRBD1 might be the D (5 bases). Germline V gene data show CDR1 as DFQATT and CDR2 as SNEGSKA (reference sequence). The length of the CDR3 is 13 residues. The V and J ends lost 2 bases and 3 bases respectively, with 8 bases between them.

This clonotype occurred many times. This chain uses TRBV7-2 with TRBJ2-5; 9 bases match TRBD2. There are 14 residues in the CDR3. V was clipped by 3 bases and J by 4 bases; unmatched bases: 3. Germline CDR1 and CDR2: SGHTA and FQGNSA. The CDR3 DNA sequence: TGTGCCAGCAGCTTGCGGGAGGGCACAGAGACCCAGTACTTC. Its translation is CASSLREGTETQYF. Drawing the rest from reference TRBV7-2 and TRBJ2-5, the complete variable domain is GAGVSQSPSNKVTEKGKDVELRCDPISGHTALYWYRQSLGQGLEFLIYFQGNSAPDKSGLPSDRFSAERTGGSVSTLTIQRTQQEDSAVYLCASSLREGTETQYFGPGTRLLVL.

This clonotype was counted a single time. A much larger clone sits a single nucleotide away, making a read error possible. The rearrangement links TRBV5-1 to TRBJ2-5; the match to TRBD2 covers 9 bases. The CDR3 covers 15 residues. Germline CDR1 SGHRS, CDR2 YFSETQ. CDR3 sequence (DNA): TGCGCCAGCAGCTTTCAGCGGGAGGCCCAAGAGACCCAGTGCTTC. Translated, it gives CASSFQREAQETQCF.

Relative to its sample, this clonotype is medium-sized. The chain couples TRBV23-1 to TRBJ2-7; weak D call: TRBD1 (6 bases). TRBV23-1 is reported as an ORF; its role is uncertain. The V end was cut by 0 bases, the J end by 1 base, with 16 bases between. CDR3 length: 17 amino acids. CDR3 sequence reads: CASSQSATDSESYEQYF. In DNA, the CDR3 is TGCGCCAGCAGTCAATCGGCTACGGACAGTGAATCCTACGAGCAGTACTTC.

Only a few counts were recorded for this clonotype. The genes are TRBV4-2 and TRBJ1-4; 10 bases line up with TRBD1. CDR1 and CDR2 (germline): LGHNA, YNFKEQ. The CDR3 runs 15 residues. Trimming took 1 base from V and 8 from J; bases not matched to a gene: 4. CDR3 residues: CASSQGQGAGEKLFF. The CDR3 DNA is TGTGCCAGCAGCCAAGGACAGGGGGCCGGGGAAAAACTGTTTTTT.

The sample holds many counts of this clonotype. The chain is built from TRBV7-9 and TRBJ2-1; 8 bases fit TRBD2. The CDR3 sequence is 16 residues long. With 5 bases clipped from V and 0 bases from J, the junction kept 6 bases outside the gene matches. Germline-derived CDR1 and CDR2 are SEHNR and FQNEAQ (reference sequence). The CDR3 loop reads CASSAGGDRSYNEQFF. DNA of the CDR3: TGTGCCAGCAGCGCGGGGGGAGATCGCTCCTACAATGAGCAGTTCTTC.

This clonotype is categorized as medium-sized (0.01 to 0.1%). CDR3 in amino acids: CASSFQDRGETQYF. The CDR3 coding sequence is TGTGCCAGCAGCTTCCAGGACAGGGGGGAGACCCAGTACTTC. The genes are TRBV11-2 and TRBJ2-5; 10 bases map to TRBD1. The CDR3 sequence is 14 residues long. CDR1 is SGHAT, CDR2 FQNNGV, per germline. Trimming cost V 3 bases and J 5 bases; bases outside gene matches: 3.

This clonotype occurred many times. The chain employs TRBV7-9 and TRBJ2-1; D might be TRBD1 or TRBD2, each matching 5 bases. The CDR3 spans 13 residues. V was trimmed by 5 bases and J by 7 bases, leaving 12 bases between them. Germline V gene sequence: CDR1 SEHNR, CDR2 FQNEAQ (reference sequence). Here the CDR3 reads CASSQGDGNEQFF. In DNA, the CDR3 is TGTGCCAGCAGCCAGGGAGACGGAAATGAGCAGTTCTTC. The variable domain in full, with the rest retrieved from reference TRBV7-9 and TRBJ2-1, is DTGVSQNPRHKITKRGQNVTFRCDPISEHNRLYWYRQTLGQGPEFLTYFQNEAQLEKSRLLSDRFSAERPKGSFSTLEIQRTEQGDSAMYLCASSQGDGNEQFFGPGTRLTVL.